The 30 T cell receptor beta chains given below trace back to one sample, sequenced in a study of blood T cell repertoires in COVID-19 (dated by TCRdb to about 2020). Libraries were constructed by the immunoSEQ multiplex PCR assay. TCRdb took over this immuneACCESS table, retaining in-frame rearrangements with V and J assigned. Such tables are incomplete; in checked studies, under half of the missing clones stem from an unresolved V gene, and the remainder is unexplained. This sample holds 95,000 to 150,000 clones; around 87% were observed only once. The ten largest clones add up to roughly 30% of the sample. Sequencing was performed on peripheral blood. The receptors originated from a woman in her sixties or seventies with acute or convalescent COVID-19.

V usage is TRBV28 and J usage is TRBJ1-3; TRBD1 is a possible D gene (5 bases). V lost 5 bases, J lost 3 bases, and 11 bases lay in between. The germline V gene encodes CDR1 MDHEN and CDR2 SYDVKM. The CDR3 sequence is 14 residues long. CDR3 amino acids: CASSPSQGGNTIYF. CDR3 in DNA: TGTGCCAGCAGTCCCTCCCAGGGTGGAAACACCATATATTTT.

Written as DNA, the CDR3 is TGCGCCAGCAGCTTGCAGGGCCCCCCGGGGGGGAACACTGAAGCTTTCTTT. Protein sequence: CASSLQGPPGGNTEAFF. This chain connects TRBV5-1 to TRBJ1-1; possibly TRBD1 for D (5 bases). Trimming took 1 base from V and 1 from J, leaving 17 bases between them. CDR1 SGHRS and CDR2 YFSETQ come from the germline V gene. The CDR3 sequence is 17 residues long.

The CDR3, as DNA: TGTGCCAGCCAGGTCAGAATGAACACTGAAGCTTTCTTT. Protein: CASQVRMNTEAFF. This rearrangement joins TRBV27 to TRBJ1-1; D unresolved. The germline gives CDR1 MNHEY, CDR2 SMNVEV (reference sequence). The CDR3 consists of 13 residues. V was pared by 8 bases and J by 0 bases, with 10 bases between.

The V and J genes are TRBV19 and TRBJ1-3; no reliable D call. V dropped 6 bases and J dropped 0 bases, with 15 bases sitting between them. The CDR3 has 16 residues. CDR1 is LNHDA and CDR2 is SQIVND in the germline V gene (reference sequence). The DNA of the CDR3 is TGTGCCAGTAGCCCCGTACAGCTAAACTCTGGAAACACCATATATTTT. It yields the protein CASSPVQLNSGNTIYF. Full variable domain (rest looked up from reference TRBV19 and TRBJ1-3): DGGITQSPKYLFRKEGQNVTLSCEQNLNHDAMYWYRQDPGQGLRLIYYSQIVNDFQKGDIAEGYSVSREKKESFPLTVTSAQKNPTAFYLCASSPVQLNSGNTIYFGEGSWLTVV.

V gene TRBV19 combines with J gene TRBJ2-1; 7 bases map to TRBD2. The V gene's germline CDR1 is LNHDA and CDR2 SQIVND (reference sequence). After removal of 8 bases from V and 10 bases from J, the junction contained 8 bases not matched to a gene. This CDR3 region has 12 residues. In DNA form, the CDR3 reads TGTGCCAGTTCCCCAATGGGAGGGGAGCAGTTCTTC. The encoded protein is CASSPMGGEQFF.

This clone was seen a handful of times. The genes are TRBV5-1 and TRBJ1-5; tentatively, D is TRBD1 (5 bases). This CDR3 spans 14 amino acids. Between the trimmed V and J ends, which lost 4 bases and 7 bases, there was a span of 15 bases. Germline CDR1 is SGHRS and CDR2 is YFSETQ. CDR3 coding DNA: TGCGCCAGCAGCCCGGGGACGGGAGTACAGCCCCAGCATTTT. As protein: CASSPGTGVQPQHF.

The chain employs TRBV4-2 and TRBJ1-6; 7 nucleotides line up with TRBD1. The CDR3 contains 18 residues. Germline CDR1 is LGHNA and CDR2 is YNFKEQ. The V segment lost 4 bases and the J segment 0 bases; nucleotides outside the gene matches: 9. The CDR3 protein is CASSPAAGQSSYNSPLHF. The CDR3 coding sequence is TGTGCCAGCAGCCCCGCGGCGGGACAGAGCTCCTATAATTCACCCCTCCACTTT.

The CDR3 nucleotides read TGTGCCAGCAGCCGACAGGGGGCCCTTGACTATGGCTACACCTTC. Its protein product is CASSRQGALDYGYTF. This chain uses TRBV28 with TRBJ1-2, with TRBD1 matching over 10 bases. J was trimmed by 3 bases and V by 6 bases; bases with no gene match: 7. This CDR3 contains 15 residues. The germline V gene encodes CDR1 MDHEN and CDR2 SYDVKM.

The chain is built from TRBV29-1 and TRBJ2-7; no definite D call. From germline, CDR1 is SQVTM and CDR2 ANQGSEA. The CDR3 runs to 16 residues. The germline V and J ends were trimmed by 1 base and 4 bases, with 20 bases remaining between them. CDR3 amino acids: CSVEGMAGPFIYEQYF. The CDR3 nucleotides are TGCAGCGTTGAAGGGATGGCAGGCCCTTTTATATACGAGCAGTACTTC.

V usage is TRBV14 and J usage is TRBJ2-7, with TRBD2 as a possible D gene (6 bases). CDR1 and CDR2 (germline): SGHDN, FVKESK. The V end was cut by 5 bases, the J end by 1 base, with 15 bases between. CDR3 length: 15 residues. CDR3 nucleotide sequence: TGTGCCAGCAGCAGGACCACCGGGACTTCCTACGAGCAGTACTTC. Amino acids: CASSRTTGTSYEQYF.

The V call is TRBV30, the J call TRBJ1-3; possibly TRBD1 for D (5 bases). V was trimmed by 7 bases and J by 4 bases, leaving 17 bases between them. The CDR3 spans 14 residues. The V gene's germline CDR1 is GTSNPN and CDR2 SVGIG (reference sequence). CDR3 sequence: CASPGGGSGNTIYF. The CDR3 DNA reads TGTGCCTCCCCCGGCGGGGGGTCCGGAAACACCATATATTTT.

This clone showed up just a few times. The rearrangement uses TRBV18 and TRBJ1-5; 8 nucleotides match TRBD1. The germline V gene encodes CDR1 KGHSH and CDR2 LQKENI. The CDR3 is made up of 16 amino acids. With 4 bases clipped from V and 7 bases from J, the junction kept 12 bases outside the gene matches. The CDR3 reads CASSQEVQGANQPQHF. Written as DNA, the CDR3 is TGTGCCAGCTCACAAGAGGTCCAGGGGGCAAACCAGCCCCAGCATTTT.

The chain uses TRBV2 and TRBJ2-1; weak D call: TRBD1 (5 bases). From germline, CDR1 is SNHLY and CDR2 FYNNEI. This CDR3 has 14 residues. V was clipped by 8 bases and J by 3 bases, with 14 bases between them. The CDR3 DNA sequence: TGTGCCAGCTCCTGGACACCTAACTACAATGAGCAGTTCTTC. This translates into CASSWTPNYNEQFF.

The chain joins TRBV7-9 to TRBJ1-2; 7 bases map to TRBD1. This CDR3 is 14 amino acids long. J gave up 7 bases and V 1 base, and 6 bases lay outside the gene matches. In germline, CDR1 is SEHNR, CDR2 FQNEAQ (reference sequence). The chain's CDR3 is CASSLGQGFPGYTF. The CDR3 DNA sequence: TGTGCCAGCAGCTTAGGACAGGGATTTCCTGGCTACACCTTC.

CDR3 sequence reads: CATGTGGFYEQYF. The DNA of the CDR3 is TGTGCCACTGGGACAGGGGGCTTTTACGAGCAGTACTTC. The rearrangement joins TRBV27 to TRBJ2-7; the match to TRBD1 covers 12 bases. CDR1 MNHEY and CDR2 SMNVEV come from the germline V gene (reference sequence). V shed 10 bases, J shed 4 bases, and the junction held 5 bases outside the gene matches. The CDR3 runs to 13 residues.

The V and J genes are TRBV30 and TRBJ1-1; D gene unclear. V gave up 1 base and J gave up 11 bases, with 23 bases separating them. CDR3 length: 15 residues. Germline V gene data show CDR1 as GTSNPN and CDR2 as SVGIG (reference sequence). CDR3 coding DNA: TGTGCCTGGAGTGGGGTGGTGGGCCTGAAGCTTTTGGCTTTCTTT. The encoded protein is CAWSGVVGLKLLAFF.

The chain links TRBV7-3 to TRBJ2-5; D possibly corresponds to TRBD1 (6 bases). The V and J ends lost 5 bases and 1 base respectively, with 14 bases between them. This CDR3 has 15 residues. The germline gives CDR1 SGHTA, CDR2 FQGTGA. CDR3 DNA sequence: TGTGCCAGCAGCCGAGGACAGTCCCTCCAAGAGACCCAGTACTTC. Protein: CASSRGQSLQETQYF.

The chain is built from TRBV10-1 and TRBJ1-2; D perhaps matches TRBD1 (5 bases). Germline assignment: CDR1 WNHNN and CDR2 SYGVQD (reference sequence). V lost 4 bases to trimming and J lost 4 bases, with 13 bases between them. The length of the CDR3 is 14 residues. The CDR3 DNA sequence: TGCGCCAGCAGTGCAGACAGATCGTTCTATGGCTACACCTTC. Its protein product is CASSADRSFYGYTF.

The chain combines TRBV5-1 with TRBJ1-6; TRBD1 aligns across 7 bases. Germline values: CDR1 SGHRS, CDR2 YFSETQ. Germline trimming cut 2 bases from V and 5 bases from J; bases unmatched to any gene: 7. CDR3 length: 16 residues. In DNA form, the CDR3 reads TGCGCCAGCAGCTTAGCCACGACAGGGAATAATTCACCCCTCCACTTT. Residues: CASSLATTGNNSPLHF.

The chain recombines TRBV28 with TRBJ2-3; 9 bases fit TRBD1. Germline V CDR1 and CDR2: MDHEN, SYDVKM. CDR3 size: 16 residues. V lost 2 bases and J lost 3; bases outside the gene matches: 6. The CDR3 reads CASSLNGDRETDTQYF. CDR3 DNA sequence: TGTGCCAGCAGTTTAAATGGGGACAGGGAGACAGATACGCAGTATTTT.

The chain links TRBV19 to TRBJ2-3; D unclear. Germline V gene data show CDR1 as LNHDA and CDR2 as SQIVND (reference sequence). V was trimmed by 5 bases and J by 6 bases, leaving 12 bases between them. The CDR3 consists of 13 residues. The CDR3 DNA follows: TGTGCCAGTAGTTTCACACTCGGGGATACGCAGTATTTT. This sequence encodes CASSFTLGDTQYF. Full variable domain (outside the CDR3, taken from reference TRBV19 and TRBJ2-3): DGGITQSPKYLFRKEGQNVTLSCEQNLNHDAMYWYRQDPGQGLRLIYYSQIVNDFQKGDIAEGYSVSREKKESFPLTVTSAQKNPTAFYLCASSFTLGDTQYFGPGTRLTVL.

The chain carries TRBV28 and TRBJ2-3; TRBD2 is a possible D gene (7 bases). The V end was cut by 7 bases, the J end by 0 bases, with 11 bases between. Germline lookup yields CDR1 MDHEN and CDR2 SYDVKM. The CDR3 sequence is 14 residues long. The CDR3 nucleotides read TGTGCCAGCACGGGGGGCACGAGCACAGATACGCAGTATTTT. Translated, it gives CASTGGTSTDTQYF.

The J gene is TRBJ1-2, the V gene TRBV28, with TRBD1 identical over 7 bases. Germline lookup yields CDR1 MDHEN and CDR2 SYDVKM. The CDR3 covers 16 residues. V dropped 2 bases and J dropped 4; count of bases not matched to a gene: 10. CDR3 protein: CASSLADIWDSYGYTF. The DNA for the CDR3 is TGTGCCAGCAGTTTAGCCGATATCTGGGACAGCTATGGCTACACCTTC.

This chain connects TRBV4-1 to TRBJ1-6, with 10 nucleotides matching TRBD1. The CDR3 length is 16 residues. Germline CDR1 MGHRA, CDR2 YSYEKL. The trim removed 2 bases at V and 8 bases at J, leaving 6 bases unmatched. CDR3 nucleotides: TGCGCCAGCAGCCAATTCTCCGGGACAGGGGATTCACCCCTCCACTTT. Protein product: CASSQFSGTGDSPLHF.

CDR3 nucleotides: TGTGCCAGCAGCTCCCCAGGGGCCGCAGCCTACGAGCAGTACTTC. It codes for CASSSPGAAAYEQYF. The J gene is TRBJ2-7, the V gene TRBV28, with D possibly being TRBD1 (6 bases). The germline V gene has CDR1 MDHEN and CDR2 SYDVKM. V gave up 6 bases and J gave up 2 bases, with 17 bases separating them. The CDR3 loop spans 15 amino acids.

This chain links TRBV9 with TRBJ2-7, with 10 bases aligning to TRBD1. Germline V lookup: CDR1 SGDLS, CDR2 YYNGEE. The CDR3 covers 13 residues. Germline trimming cut 3 bases from V and 4 bases from J; bases unmatched to any gene: 1. The CDR3 DNA reads TGTGCCAGCAGCGGACAGGGGGCTTACGAGCAGTACTTC. Translation gives CASSGQGAYEQYF.

The chain joins TRBV6-5 to TRBJ1-6, with D maybe TRBD1 (6 bases). Per the germline V gene, CDR1 is MNHEY and CDR2 is SVGAGI. This CDR3 is 15 amino acids long. V was shortened by 6 bases and J by 9 bases, with 18 bases between the two germline ends. As DNA, the CDR3 is TGTGCCAGCAGGGGGTTAGGGACCAGGGGTTCACCCCTCCACTTT. As protein: CASRGLGTRGSPLHF.

The chain recombines TRBV20-1 with TRBJ2-3; TRBD2 matches 7 bases. CDR1 and CDR2 (germline): DFQATT, SNEGSKA (reference sequence). The CDR3 covers 14 residues. Losses at the gene ends were 3 bases for V and 4 bases for J; bases not matched to a gene: 7. CDR3 sequence (DNA): TGCAGTGCTAGTTGGGGGGGGAAGGCAGATACGCAGTATTTT. Its protein is CSASWGGKADTQYF.

The gene calls are TRBV11-2 and TRBJ1-1; D gene ambiguous. This CDR3 comprises 18 residues. Between the trimmed V and J ends, which lost 5 bases and 0 bases, there was a span of 22 bases. Germline V gene data show CDR1 as SGHAT and CDR2 as FQNNGV. In DNA, the CDR3 is TGTGCCAGCAGCCCCCACAAACCCGTAACTAGGGTGAACACTGAAGCTTTCTTT. Translated: CASSPHKPVTRVNTEAFF.

This clone was counted a single time. V gene TRBV6-5 combines with J gene TRBJ2-3; 8 bases map to TRBD1. V lost 6 bases and J lost 5; bases outside the gene matches: 10. Germline V lookup: CDR1 MNHEY, CDR2 SVGAGI. The CDR3 is made up of 15 amino acids. The CDR3 nucleotides read TGTGCCAGCAGCCCCGGGACAGGTGGATTAGATACGCAGTATTTT. Translation gives CASSPGTGGLDTQYF.